This TCR beta chain stems from a study of blood T cell repertoires in COVID-19. Turning to the study itself: Italy, Spain and the United States were the sources of the convalescent and acute COVID-19 samples. From T cells, B-cell-depleted T cells, or PBMCs came the material, which was cDNA or gDNA.

Authors' processing steps: From reference gene primer amplification, estimates of nucleated cell counts were derived. Assay used: immunoSEQ multiplex PCR; TCRdb lists only in-frame clones, some missing. The V and J calls and the clone size are those of that table, but D and trimming were determined from the DNA. The table records some 200,000 clones, around 86% of them present only once. This CDR3 comprises 14 residues. V lost 6 bases to trimming and J lost 4 bases; unmatched junction nucleotides: 4. Germline V lookup: CDR1 WSHSY, CDR2 SAAADI. This clone was detected once. The clonotype was recovered from a man aged 50-60 years with acute or convalescent COVID-19. The rearrangement links TRBV10-2 to TRBJ2-3; TRBD2 matches 10 bases. What was sequenced was peripheral blood. The CDR3 DNA follows: TGCGCCAGCAGGAGCGGGGGGGGGCCAGATACGCAGTATTTT. This sequence encodes CASRSGGGPDTQYF.